One and the same sample provided the 20 T cell receptor beta chains below, sequenced in a study of regulatory T cells in long-lasting Graves disease. Construction of the TCR beta libraries employed iRepertoire HTBI primers in conjunction with Arm-PCR of CDR3 regions. TCRdb independently ran MiXCR on the multiplex PCR reads; one entry per CDR3 protein. In the table there are more than 450,000 distinct CDR3 sequences, around 13% of which are singletons. Time point given: newly diagnosed GD, antithyroid drugs for less than 3 months. The TCR library was prepared using RNA isolated from PBMCs. These data also featured in a second study, about T cells in Graves' hyperthyroidism and ophthalmopathy.

The sequencing used peripheral blood mononuclear cells (PBMCs), collected at new diagnosis, from a patient treated with antithyroid drugs. These receptors were obtained from a woman in her twenties or thirties with Graves disease.

This clonotype has just a few counts. The rearrangement joins TRBV4-3 to TRBJ1-2; D is ambiguous. Trimming took 1 base from V and 5 from J, leaving 20 bases between them. This CDR3 region has 17 residues. CDR1 and CDR2 from the germline V gene are LGHNA and YSLEER. CDR3 amino acids: CASSQGSPGGKGYGYTF. CDR3 DNA: TGCGCCAGCAGCCAAGGTTCCCCAGGAGGAAAAGGGTATGGCTACACCTTC.

Only a few counts were recorded for this clonotype. The chain recombines TRBV28 with TRBJ1-5, with TRBD1 matching over 7 bases. This CDR3 has 19 residues. The V and J ends lost 6 bases and 2 bases, in that order; junction bases with no gene match: 19. The germline gives CDR1 MDHEN, CDR2 SYDVKM. The CDR3 is CASSPGPGGVKVRNQPQHF. DNA of the CDR3: TGTGCCAGCAGCCCAGGGCCAGGGGGGGTAAAGGTTCGCAATCAGCCCCAGCATTTT.

Many counts were recorded for this clonotype. The genes are TRBV24-1 and TRBJ2-7; D unresolved. CDR1 and CDR2 (germline): KGHDR, SFDVKD. The ends were cut back, 6 bases at V and 4 bases at J, with 15 bases in the middle. The CDR3 has 14 residues. The CDR3 DNA reads as TGTGCCACCAGTTCGGCGACTGTCCAATACGAGCAGTACTTC. Translation gives CATSSATVQYEQYF.

The V gene is TRBV9, the J gene TRBJ2-1; D is possibly TRBD2 (6 bases). The length of the CDR3 is 15 residues. In germline, CDR1 is SGDLS, CDR2 YYNGEE. Trimming took 2 bases from V and 3 from J, leaving 12 bases between them. The CDR3 loop reads CASSVWGTDYNEQFF. CDR3 in DNA: TGTGCCAGCAGCGTGTGGGGGACTGACTACAATGAGCAGTTCTTC.

The table lists this clonotype with many counts. The chain is built from TRBV29-1 and TRBJ2-1; TRBD2 matches 8 bases. V shed 5 bases, J shed 3 bases, and the junction held 6 bases outside the gene matches. The length of the CDR3 is 14 residues. Germline CDR1 SQVTM, CDR2 ANQGSEA. The CDR3 coding sequence is TGCAGCGTTTTTAGCGGGGCGAACTACAATGAGCAGTTCTTC. Amino acids: CSVFSGANYNEQFF.

This rearrangement joins TRBV6-5 to TRBJ2-6; D assignment may be TRBD1 or TRBD2 (5 bases each). The germline CDR1 and CDR2 sequences are MNHEY and SVGAGI. V shed 1 base and J shed 7 bases, with 14 bases lying between them. The CDR3 spans 16 residues. Written as DNA, the CDR3 is TGTGCCAGCAGTTACTTCTCGGGACCTCCTGCCAACGTCCTGACTTTC. The encoded protein is CASSYFSGPPANVLTF.

This clonotype was observed many times. This chain uses TRBV5-1 with TRBJ2-1; a weak D match, TRBD2 (6 bases). The V gene lost 4 bases and the J gene lost 5 bases, with 16 bases spanning the gap. CDR1 and CDR2 (germline): SGHRS, YFSETQ. The CDR3 contains 15 residues. This CDR3 is CASSILAPSDNEQFF. CDR3 sequence (DNA): TGCGCCAGCAGCATTCTAGCGCCGTCCGACAATGAGCAGTTCTTC.

This clonotype was counted between two and nine times. A much more abundant neighbour one base away suggests this may be a read error. J is TRBJ1-1 and V is TRBV6-1; D call uncertain. Germline-derived CDR1 and CDR2 are MNHNS and SASEGT. Trimming stripped 0 bases from V and 0 bases from J, with 14 bases between. This CDR3 is 17 amino acids long. The CDR3 DNA sequence: TGTGCCAGCAGTGAAGCGCGACGTGGACGGTTGAACACTGAAGCTTTCTTT. This encodes CASSEARRGRLNTEAFF.

This clonotype occurred many times. DNA for the CDR3: TGTGCCAGCAGTTTGACAGGGGGGACGGGATACGAGCAGTACTTC. Translated, it gives CASSLTGGTGYEQYF. The rearrangement uses TRBV28 and TRBJ2-7; 9 positions agree with TRBD1. Trimming removed 3 bases from V and 4 bases from J; junction bases left unmatched: 7. The CDR3 covers 15 residues. Germline V CDR1 and CDR2: MDHEN, SYDVKM.

This clonotype was counted a few times. The J gene is TRBJ1-6, the V gene TRBV24-1; unclear D gene. Germline CDR1 and CDR2: KGHDR and SFDVKD. Trimming left V 7 bases short and J 17 bases short, with 8 bases between. The CDR3 contains 9 residues. CDR3 amino acids: CATRPAVHF. As DNA, the CDR3 is TGTGCCACCAGGCCCGCGGTCCACTTT.

This clonotype was detected many times. The chain combines TRBV9 with TRBJ2-5; the D gene is possibly TRBD2 (6 bases). V lost 0 bases, J lost 5 bases, and 8 bases lay in between. The germline V gene has CDR1 SGDLS and CDR2 YYNGEE. This CDR3 spans 13 amino acids. This CDR3 is CASSVVGGETQYF. DNA of the CDR3: TGTGCCAGCAGCGTAGTAGGAGGGGAGACCCAGTACTTC.

This clonotype was recorded many times. V is TRBV29-1 and J is TRBJ1-2; TRBD1 aligns across 8 bases. Germline assignment: CDR1 SQVTM and CDR2 ANQGSEA. V was pared by 6 bases and J by 4 bases, with 7 bases of the junction left unmatched. The CDR3 length is 13 residues. CDR3 protein: CSVTDGQGYGYTF. The CDR3 nucleotides read TGCAGCGTGACCGATGGACAGGGCTATGGCTACACCTTC. Supplemented by reference TRBV29-1 and TRBJ1-2, the full variable domain reads SAVISQKPSRDICQRGTSLTIQCQVDSQVTMMFWYRQQPGQSLTLIATANQGSEATYESGFVIDKFPISRPNLTFSTLTVSNMSPEDSSIYLCSVTDGQGYGYTFGSGTRLTVV.

This clonotype was seen repeatedly, ten times or more. The chain joins TRBV6-5 to TRBJ2-1; D remains ambiguous. Trimming stripped 2 bases from V and 0 bases from J, with 8 bases between. The CDR3 covers 15 residues. In germline, CDR1 is MNHEY, CDR2 SVGAGI. CDR3 sequence: CASSYELSSYNEQFF. Here the CDR3 DNA reads TGTGCCAGCAGTTACGAACTTAGCTCCTACAATGAGCAGTTCTTC.

The chain has TRBV18 and TRBJ2-2, with D perhaps TRBD2 (5 bases). The ends were cut back, 1 base at V and 7 bases at J, with 16 bases in the middle. CDR1 is KGHSH, CDR2 LQKENI, per germline. CDR3 length equals 16 residues. The CDR3, as DNA: TGTGCCAGCTCACCACGAACGGGGTCCGGTAGCGGGGAGCTGTTTTTT. Translation gives CASSPRTGSGSGELFF. Together with reference TRBV18 and TRBJ2-2, the CDR3 gives the full variable domain: NAGVMQNPRHLVRRRGQEARLRCSPMKGHSHVYWYRQLPEEGLKFMVYLQKENIIDESGMPKERFSAEFPKEGPSILRIQQVVRGDSAAYFCASSPRTGSGSGELFFGEGSRLTVL.

The gene calls are TRBV7-9 and TRBJ2-7; unclear D gene. Trimming removed 5 bases at V and 4 bases at J, with 18 bases between. CDR3 size: 15 residues. CDR1 and CDR2 (germline): SEHNR, FQNEAQ (reference sequence). DNA of the CDR3: TGTGCCAGCAGCCAAGAGGTGGTAGCTTTTTACGAGCAGTACTTC. Protein sequence: CASSQEVVAFYEQYF.

This clonotype was seen many times. The chain joins TRBV11-3 to TRBJ2-7, with D possibly being TRBD1 (6 bases). The CDR3 totals 14 residues. Germline-derived CDR1 and CDR2 are SGHNT and YENEEA. Between the trimmed V and J ends, which lost 1 base and 2 bases, there was a span of 9 bases. The DNA for the CDR3 is TGTGCCAGCAGCTTAGTTCGGACAGCCTACGAGCAGTACTTC. Residues: CASSLVRTAYEQYF. The variable domain in full, completed from reference TRBV11-3 and TRBJ2-7, reads EAGVVQSPRYKIIEKKQPVAFWCNPISGHNTLYWYLQNLGQGPELLIRYENEEAVDDSQLPKDRFSAERLKGVDSTLKIQPAELGDSAVYLCASSLVRTAYEQYFGPGTRLTVT.

This clonotype was recorded at least ten times. The CDR3 coding sequence is TGTGCCAGCATGGCCCAACCTCTCTCCTACGAGCAGTACTTC. It is translated as CASMAQPLSYEQYF. This chain connects TRBV6-1 to TRBJ2-7, with no clear D. V lost 7 bases and J lost 0, with 13 bases in between. The CDR3 is 14 residues long. CDR1 is MNHNS, CDR2 SASEGT, per germline.

This clonotype came up a few times. J is TRBJ1-3 and V is TRBV7-2; D remains ambiguous. Looked up from germline, CDR1 is SGHTA and CDR2 is FQGNSA. The CDR3 is 16 amino acids. V dropped 1 base and J dropped 1 base, with 11 bases sitting between them. DNA of the CDR3: TGTGCCAGCAGCTTAGATCAGGTTGCGTCTGGAAACACCATATATTTT. It is translated as CASSLDQVASGNTIYF.

The J gene is TRBJ1-1, the V gene TRBV4-1; tentative D call: TRBD1 (5 bases). V was shortened by 3 bases and J by 5 bases, with 16 bases between the two germline ends. Germline V gene data show CDR1 as MGHRA and CDR2 as YSYEKL. The CDR3 totals 15 residues. CDR3 sequence (DNA): TGCGCCAGCAGCCACGAGGCAGGGAGGGTAACTGAAGCTTTCTTT. Protein: CASSHEAGRVTEAFF.

The chain carries TRBV4-3 and TRBJ1-1, with D perhaps matching TRBD1 (6 bases). V was shortened by 4 bases and J by 5 bases, with 17 bases between the two germline ends. CDR1 and CDR2 from the germline V gene are LGHNA and YSLEER. CDR3 length equals 15 residues. The CDR3 DNA is TGCGCCAGCAGCCTACACACGCAGGGGCGGACTGAAGCTTTCTTT. Protein sequence: CASSLHTQGRTEAFF.